This TCR beta chain was found in a study of T-cell memory formation after mild COVID-19. Overall study context: Largely, TCR clusters stayed within a single donor.

The study, taken as a whole, reports: Some responding clones appeared in pre-infection memory, suggesting cross-reactive memory joined. Clones shrinking between day 15 and 85 showed a balanced CD4/CD8 split, and those that grew later tilted toward CD4+.

The germline gives CDR1 LGHNA, CDR2 YNFKEQ. J was trimmed by 4 bases and V by 5 bases; bases with no gene match: 6. This CDR3 is 14 amino acids long. With constant-segment primers, 5'RACE yielded cDNA libraries of TCR alpha and TCR beta that carried sample barcodes and UMIs. TCRdb redid the calling of the 5' RACE reads with MiXCR, one entry per CDR3 protein. The repertoire holds about 320,000 distinct CDR3 sequences, with roughly an eighth as singletons. On this clonotype: Its antigen is unidentified.

The sequenced material came from PBMCs or a T cell subset sorted from them (not recorded which). This TCR was recovered from a man younger than 30 who had mild COVID-19 (a few samples of this study predate the infection). Cell type and time point are not known. V usage is TRBV4-2 and J usage is TRBJ2-3, with 7 bases fitting TRBD1. CDR3 loop: CASSSRQGADTQYF. CDR3 nucleotides: TGTGCCAGCAGCTCGCGACAGGGAGCAGATACGCAGTATTTT.